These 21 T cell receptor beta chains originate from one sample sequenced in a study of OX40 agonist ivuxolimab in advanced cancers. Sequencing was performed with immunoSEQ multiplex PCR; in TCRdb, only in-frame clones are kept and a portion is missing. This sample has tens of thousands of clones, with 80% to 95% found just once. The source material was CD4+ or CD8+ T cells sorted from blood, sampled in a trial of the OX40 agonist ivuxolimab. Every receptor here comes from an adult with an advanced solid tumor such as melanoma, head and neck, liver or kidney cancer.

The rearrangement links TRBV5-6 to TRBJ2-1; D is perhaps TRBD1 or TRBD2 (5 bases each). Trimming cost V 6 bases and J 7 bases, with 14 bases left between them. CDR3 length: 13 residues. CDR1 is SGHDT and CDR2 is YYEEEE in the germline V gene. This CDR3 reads CASTGPLRNEQFF. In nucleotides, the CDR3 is TGTGCCAGCACGGGACCCCTACGGAATGAGCAGTTCTTC.

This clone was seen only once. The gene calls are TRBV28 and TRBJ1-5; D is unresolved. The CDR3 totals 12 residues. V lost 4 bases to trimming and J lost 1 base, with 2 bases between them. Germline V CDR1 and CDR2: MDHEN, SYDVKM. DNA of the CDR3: TGTGCCAGCAGTTACAGCAATCAGCCCCAGCATTTT. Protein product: CASSYSNQPQHF.

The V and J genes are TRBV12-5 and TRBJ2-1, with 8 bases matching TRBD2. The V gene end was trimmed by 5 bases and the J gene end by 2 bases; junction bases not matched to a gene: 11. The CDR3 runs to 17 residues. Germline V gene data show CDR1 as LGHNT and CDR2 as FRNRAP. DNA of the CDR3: TGTGCTAGTGGTGAACCCTTTTTCGGGAGGGCCTACAATGAGCAGTTCTTC. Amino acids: CASGEPFFGRAYNEQFF.

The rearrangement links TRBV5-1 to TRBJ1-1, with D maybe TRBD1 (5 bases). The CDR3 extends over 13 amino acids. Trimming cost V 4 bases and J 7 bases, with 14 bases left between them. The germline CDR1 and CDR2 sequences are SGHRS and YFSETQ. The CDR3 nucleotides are TGCGCCAGCAGCACTTACAGGAGCGATGAAGCTTTCTTT. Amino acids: CASSTYRSDEAFF.

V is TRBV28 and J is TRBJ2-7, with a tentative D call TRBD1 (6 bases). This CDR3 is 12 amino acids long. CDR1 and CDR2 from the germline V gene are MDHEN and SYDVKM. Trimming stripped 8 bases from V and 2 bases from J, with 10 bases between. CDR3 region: CASEGGTYEQYF. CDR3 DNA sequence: TGTGCCAGCGAAGGGGGAACCTACGAGCAGTACTTC.

CDR3 residues: CASSWDDVMNTEAFF. The CDR3 coding sequence is TGTGCCAGCAGTTGGGACGATGTCATGAACACTGAAGCTTTCTTT. This chain joins TRBV6-6 and TRBJ1-1; D is perhaps TRBD1 (5 bases). CDR1 is MNHNY and CDR2 is SVGAGI in the germline V gene (reference sequence). This CDR3 is built from 15 residues. V was pared by 4 bases and J by 0 bases, with 12 bases between.

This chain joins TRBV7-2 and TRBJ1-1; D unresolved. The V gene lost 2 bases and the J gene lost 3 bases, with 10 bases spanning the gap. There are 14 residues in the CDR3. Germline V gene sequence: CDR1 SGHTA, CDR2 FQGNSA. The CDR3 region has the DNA TGTGCCAGCAGCTTAAATGTGTTCCACACTGAAGCTTTCTTT. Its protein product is CASSLNVFHTEAFF.

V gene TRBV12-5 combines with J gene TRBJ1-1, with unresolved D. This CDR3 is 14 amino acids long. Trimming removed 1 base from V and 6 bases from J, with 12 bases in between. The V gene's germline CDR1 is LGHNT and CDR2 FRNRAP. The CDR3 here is CASGLGAPRPEAFF. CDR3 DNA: TGTGCTAGTGGTTTGGGGGCGCCGAGGCCTGAAGCTTTCTTT.

CDR3 nucleotide sequence: TGTGCCAGCAGCTACACGAGGGCAGAGACCCAGTACTTC. Translating it yields CASSYTRAETQYF. J is TRBJ2-5 and V is TRBV7-6; possibly TRBD2 for D (5 bases). V lost 4 bases and J lost 4, with 10 bases in between. The germline V gene encodes CDR1 SGHVS and CDR2 FNYEAQ. The CDR3 sequence is 13 residues long.

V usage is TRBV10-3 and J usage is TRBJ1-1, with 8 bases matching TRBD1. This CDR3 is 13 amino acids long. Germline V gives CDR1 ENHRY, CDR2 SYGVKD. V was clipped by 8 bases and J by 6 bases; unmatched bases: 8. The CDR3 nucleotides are TGTGCCATCCGCGAGACAGGGGCGGCTGAAGCTTTCTTT. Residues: CAIRETGAAEAFF.

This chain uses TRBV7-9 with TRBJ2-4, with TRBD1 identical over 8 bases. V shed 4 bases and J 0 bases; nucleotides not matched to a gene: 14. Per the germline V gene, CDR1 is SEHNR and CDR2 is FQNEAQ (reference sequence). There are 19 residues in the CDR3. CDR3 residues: CASSSTGGTAGGAKNIQYF. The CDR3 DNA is TGTGCCAGCAGCTCAACAGGGGGTACGGCCGGAGGAGCCAAAAACATTCAGTACTTC.

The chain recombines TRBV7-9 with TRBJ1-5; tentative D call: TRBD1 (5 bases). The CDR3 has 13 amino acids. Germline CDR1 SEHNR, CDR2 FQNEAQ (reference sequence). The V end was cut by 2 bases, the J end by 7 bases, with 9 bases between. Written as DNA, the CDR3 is TGTGCCAGCAGCTTAACGGGGGAACAGCCCCAGCATTTT. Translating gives CASSLTGEQPQHF.

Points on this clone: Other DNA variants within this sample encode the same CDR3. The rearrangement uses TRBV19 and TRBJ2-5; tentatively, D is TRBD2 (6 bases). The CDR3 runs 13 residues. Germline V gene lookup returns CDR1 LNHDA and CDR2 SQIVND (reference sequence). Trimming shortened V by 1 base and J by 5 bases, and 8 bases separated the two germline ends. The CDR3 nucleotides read TGTGCCAGTAGTATAGCCAGCGGGGAGACCCAGTACTTC. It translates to CASSIASGETQYF. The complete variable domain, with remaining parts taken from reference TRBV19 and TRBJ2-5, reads DGGITQSPKYLFRKEGQNVTLSCEQNLNHDAMYWYRQDPGQGLRLIYYSQIVNDFQKGDIAEGYSVSREKKESFPLTVTSAQKNPTAFYLCASSIASGETQYFGPGTRLLVL.

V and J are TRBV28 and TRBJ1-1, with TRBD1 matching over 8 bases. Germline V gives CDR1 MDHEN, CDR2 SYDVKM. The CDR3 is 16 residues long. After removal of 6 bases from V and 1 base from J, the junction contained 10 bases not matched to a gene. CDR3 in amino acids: CASRDSEGQGNTEAFF. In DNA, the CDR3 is TGTGCCAGCAGAGACTCAGAAGGACAGGGGAACACTGAAGCTTTCTTT.

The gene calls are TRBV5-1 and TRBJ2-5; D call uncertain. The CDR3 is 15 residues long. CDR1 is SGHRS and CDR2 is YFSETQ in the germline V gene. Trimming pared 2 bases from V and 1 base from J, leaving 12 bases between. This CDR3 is CASSFWAPAQETQYF. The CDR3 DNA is TGCGCCAGCAGCTTCTGGGCACCGGCCCAAGAGACCCAGTACTTC.

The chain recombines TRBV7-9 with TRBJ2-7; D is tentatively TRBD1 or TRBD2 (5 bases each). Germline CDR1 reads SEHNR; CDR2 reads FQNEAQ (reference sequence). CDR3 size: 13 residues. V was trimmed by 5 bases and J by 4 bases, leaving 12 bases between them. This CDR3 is CASSRDVRYEQYF. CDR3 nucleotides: TGTGCCAGCAGCAGGGACGTCCGGTACGAGCAGTACTTC.

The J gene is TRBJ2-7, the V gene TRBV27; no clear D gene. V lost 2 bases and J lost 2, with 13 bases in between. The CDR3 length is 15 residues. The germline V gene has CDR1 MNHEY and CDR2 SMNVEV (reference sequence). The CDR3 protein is CASSLGDFSAYEQYF. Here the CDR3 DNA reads TGTGCCAGCAGTTTAGGGGATTTTTCTGCCTACGAGCAGTACTTC.

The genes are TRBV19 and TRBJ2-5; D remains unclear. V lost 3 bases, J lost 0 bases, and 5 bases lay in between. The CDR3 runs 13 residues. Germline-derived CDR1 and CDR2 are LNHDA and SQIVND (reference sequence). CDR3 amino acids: CASSMKYQETQYF. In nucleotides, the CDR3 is TGTGCCAGTAGTATGAAGTACCAAGAGACCCAGTACTTC. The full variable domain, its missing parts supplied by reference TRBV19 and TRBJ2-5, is DGGITQSPKYLFRKEGQNVTLSCEQNLNHDAMYWYRQDPGQGLRLIYYSQIVNDFQKGDIAEGYSVSREKKESFPLTVTSAQKNPTAFYLCASSMKYQETQYFGPGTRLLVL.

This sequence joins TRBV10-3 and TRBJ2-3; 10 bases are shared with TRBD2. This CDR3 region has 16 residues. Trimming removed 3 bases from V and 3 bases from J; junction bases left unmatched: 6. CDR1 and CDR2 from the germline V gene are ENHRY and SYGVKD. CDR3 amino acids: CAISDGTSGETDTQYF. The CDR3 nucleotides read TGTGCCATCAGTGATGGTACTAGCGGGGAGACAGATACGCAGTATTTT.

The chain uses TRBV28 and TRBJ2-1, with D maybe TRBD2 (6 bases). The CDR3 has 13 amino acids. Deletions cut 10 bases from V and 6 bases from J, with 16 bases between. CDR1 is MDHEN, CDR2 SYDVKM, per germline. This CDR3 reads CAIGASEINEQFF. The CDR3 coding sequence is TGTGCCATCGGGGCTAGCGAGATCAATGAGCAGTTCTTC.

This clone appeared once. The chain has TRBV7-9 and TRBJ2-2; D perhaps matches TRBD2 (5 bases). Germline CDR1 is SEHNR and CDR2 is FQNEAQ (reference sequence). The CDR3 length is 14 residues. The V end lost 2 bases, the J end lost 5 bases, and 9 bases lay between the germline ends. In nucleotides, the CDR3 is TGTGCCAGCAGCTTATTGAGCGGAACCGGGGAGCTGTTTTTT. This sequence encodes CASSLLSGTGELFF. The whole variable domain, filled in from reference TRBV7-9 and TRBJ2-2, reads DTGVSQNPRHKITKRGQNVTFRCDPISEHNRLYWYRQTLGQGPEFLTYFQNEAQLEKSRLLSDRFSAERPKGSFSTLEIQRTEQGDSAMYLCASSLLSGTGELFFGEGSRLTVL.